This entry is about one TCR beta chain. A single base separates this from a much larger clone, so it may be a read error. The sample comes from a study of tumor-infiltrating lymphocytes in primary liver carcinoma. For the study at large: Each of the growths was stage T1-T3 N0M0, extending roughly 4.2 to 11 cm across.

V was pared by 4 bases and J by 5 bases, with 21 bases between. Germline V CDR1 and CDR2: SGHRS, YFSETQ. This CDR3 has 16 residues. The source material, 20-30 mg of unsorted bulk tissue, was used to co-extract RNA and DNA. Surgical resection served as treatment for the primary liver carcinoma of these patients. With around 490 ng total RNA as template and a constant-region primer, TCR beta cDNA was made. Nested multiplex PCR, run for three rounds with slightly modified ARM-PCR, yielded TCR beta libraries. Use of TRBV1-TRBV30 forward primers with a C-beta reverse primer characterized the first two PCR rounds, which lasted about 10 cycles each. One entry per CDR3 protein, called by TCRdb with MiXCR from the multiplex PCR reads. Among under 130,000 distinct CDR3 sequences listed, around 83% were seen once.

The chain employs TRBV5-1 and TRBJ2-5; the D gene is possibly TRBD2 (6 bases). Sequencing input: liver tumor tissue from sampling region 3. Subset described: tumor region T3, left-lateral pole. This receptor was identified in a man aged 40-50 years with primary liver carcinoma and hepatitis B virus infection. The CDR3 region is CASSARTRGGGETQYF. For the CDR3, the DNA is TGCGCCAGCAGCGCCAGGACAAGGGGAGGAGGGGAGACCCAGTACTTC.